This T cell receptor (beta chain) was identified in a study of response to subunit inactivated influenza vaccine (dated by TCRdb to the late 2010s). Regarding the study in general: To follow how T cells responded to a trivalent subunit inactivated influenza vaccine, the researchers relied on deep quantitative profiling of the T cell receptor repertoire. Findings and caveats that apply to the study as a whole: It was suggested by the authors that each seasonal influenza vaccination may recruit only a limited number of new T cells.

Only a few counts were recorded for this clonotype. Its antigen remains unidentified. No base qualities exist here, and no much larger clone lies one base off it. Library preparation used RT-PCR. The sample was run on an Illumina HiSeq 2500. The raw public reads went through TCRdb reprocessing: fastp at Q25, MiXCR clone calling, in-frame beta chains kept. CDR3 protein duplicates are merged, each entry listing the most common genes and DNA. Across this sample there are about 780,000 distinct CDR3 sequences, with approximately 17% seen only once. Of the sample, about a tenth falls within the top ten clones. The junction shows trimming of 6 bases on V and 6 bases on J, plus 14 bases between the germline ends. The germline V gene specifies SNHLY as CDR1 and FYNNEI as CDR2. CDR3 length: 13 amino acids, cysteine to phenylalanine. The DNA shown is the 39-base CDR3, in frame from base 1.

The receptor chain draws on TRBV2 and TRBJ2-5; the D assignment is uncertain and may be TRBD1 or TRBD2, with 5 bases supporting each. The clonotype comes from a man between 50 and 59 years old who received an inactivated influenza vaccine. Donor details come from another sample of the same person, matched by shared clones. This material consisted of PBMCs from blood, taken 5 to 6 days after vaccination. The sequenced DNA is TGTGCCAGCAGCATAGGGCAGGGACAGACCCAGTACTTC. Its amino acids are CASSIGQGQTQYF. The variable domain in full, with residues beyond the CDR3 obtained from the reference TRBV2 and TRBJ2-5 genes, is EPEVTQTPSHQVTQMGQEVILRCVPISNHLYFYWYRQILGQKVEFLVSFYNNEISEKSEIFDDQFSVERPDGSNFTLKIRSTKLEDSAMYFCASSIGQGQTQYFGPGTRLLVL.